This passage covers 22 T cell receptor beta chains from one sample sequenced in a study of blood T cell repertoires in COVID-19. The table came from immunoSEQ multiplex PCR; TCRdb's copy has only in-frame clones and leaves some out. The data contain 120,000 or so clones, more than 75% of them singletons. The material sequenced was peripheral blood. The receptors shown here come from a human donor in a cohort sampled during active COVID-19.

In nucleotides, the CDR3 is TGTGCCACCAGCGGTCCTAGCGGGGACAGCTCCTACAATGAGCAGTTCTTC. Protein sequence: CATSGPSGDSSYNEQFF. This rearrangement joins TRBV15 to TRBJ2-1; TRBD2 agrees at 9 bases. The CDR3 sequence is 17 residues long. From germline, CDR1 is LNHNV and CDR2 YYDKDF (reference sequence). The trim removed 5 bases at V and 0 bases at J, leaving 8 bases unmatched.

The genes are TRBV19 and TRBJ1-5; D uncertain. Trimming removed 3 bases at V and 0 bases at J, with 6 bases between. The CDR3 runs 14 residues. Germline V gene lookup returns CDR1 LNHDA and CDR2 SQIVND (reference sequence). The CDR3 protein is CASSMRDSNQPQHF. CDR3 coding DNA: TGTGCCAGTAGTATGAGGGATAGCAATCAGCCCCAGCATTTT.

This sequence joins TRBV5-1 and TRBJ2-2; TRBD1 matches 9 bases. Germline V gene data show CDR1 as SGHRS and CDR2 as YFSETQ. The CDR3 length is 15 residues. J lost 6 bases, V lost 6 bases, and 9 bases had no gene match. The CDR3 here is CASIPGQGRAGELFF. The DNA of the CDR3 is TGCGCCAGCATTCCGGGACAGGGAAGGGCCGGGGAGCTGTTTTTT.

There are a few counts of this clone. CDR3 nucleotides: TGCGCCAGCAGCTTGGGACAGAATCAGCCCCAGCATTTT. This sequence encodes CASSLGQNQPQHF. V usage is TRBV5-1 and J usage is TRBJ1-5, with D perhaps TRBD1 (5 bases). The CDR3 contains 13 residues. Germline V CDR1 and CDR2: SGHRS, YFSETQ. Deletions cut 0 bases from V and 4 bases from J, with 5 bases between.

This chain links TRBV5-1 with TRBJ2-7, with 10 bases lining up with TRBD2. The germline gives CDR1 SGHRS, CDR2 YFSETQ. This CDR3 spans 13 amino acids. With V trimmed by 1 base and J by 6 bases, 1 base remained unmatched. The CDR3 DNA reads TGCGCCAGCAGCTTGTCTAGCGGGGGCGAGCAGTACTTC. It specifies CASSLSSGGEQYF.

The rearrangement uses TRBV7-9 and TRBJ2-1; 7 nucleotides align to TRBD2. The CDR3 runs 14 residues. Germline values: CDR1 SEHNR, CDR2 FQNEAQ (reference sequence). After removal of 4 bases from V and 4 bases from J, the junction contained 4 bases not matched to a gene. The CDR3 DNA reads TGTGCCAGCAGCTCAACTAGCGTATACAATGAGCAGTTCTTC. Amino acid sequence: CASSSTSVYNEQFF.

The chain recombines TRBV28 with TRBJ1-3, with D uncertain. Germline CDR1 reads MDHEN; CDR2 reads SYDVKM. This CDR3 comprises 15 residues. Trimming removed 4 bases at V and 0 bases at J, with 10 bases between. The CDR3 loop reads CASSYNLASGNTIYF. CDR3 bases: TGTGCCAGCAGTTATAATCTAGCCTCTGGAAACACCATATATTTT.

The chain carries TRBV6-1 and TRBJ2-7; 9 bases match TRBD2. The V gene end was trimmed by 9 bases and the J gene end by 2 bases; junction bases not matched to a gene: 11. The CDR3 extends over 15 amino acids. The germline gives CDR1 MNHNS, CDR2 SASEGT. The CDR3 DNA reads TGTGCCAGTAAGGGGGCGGGGGGGCCCACCTACGAGCAGTACTTC. This sequence encodes CASKGAGGPTYEQYF.

The table lists this clone with a few counts. The rearrangement joins TRBV7-8 to TRBJ2-1; D is perhaps TRBD1 (5 bases). In germline, CDR1 is SGHVS, CDR2 FQNEAQ. The CDR3 covers 13 residues. The V and J ends lost 5 bases and 9 bases respectively, with 14 bases between them. CDR3 loop: CASSPPRVLEQFF. The CDR3 nucleotides are TGTGCCAGCAGCCCACCCAGGGTACTTGAGCAGTTCTTC.

V and J are TRBV19 and TRBJ2-7; 10 nucleotides match TRBD2. The length of the CDR3 is 13 residues. Germline lookup yields CDR1 LNHDA and CDR2 SQIVND (reference sequence). The J segment lost 3 bases and the V segment lost 5 bases, leaving 1 base of the junction unmatched. In DNA form, the CDR3 reads TGTGCCAGTAGTTGGACTAGCGGCTACGAGCAGTACTTC. This translates into CASSWTSGYEQYF.

The V call is TRBV12-3 or TRBV12-4, the J call TRBJ1-1, with D unresolved. This CDR3 comprises 12 residues. Between the trimmed V and J ends, which lost 6 bases and 0 bases, there was a span of 5 bases. DNA of the CDR3: TGTGCCAGCAGAGAGTTGAACACTGAAGCTTTCTTT. The encoded protein is CASRELNTEAFF.

The chain combines TRBV5-1 with TRBJ2-3; 11 bases align to TRBD1. V lost 3 bases and J lost 5; bases outside the gene matches: 5. The germline gives CDR1 SGHRS, CDR2 YFSETQ. The CDR3 covers 15 residues. Here the CDR3 DNA reads TGCGCCAGCAGCTCCGGACAGGGGGCTGTAGATACGCAGTATTTT. Translated, it gives CASSSGQGAVDTQYF. Variable domain in full (rest from reference TRBV5-1 and TRBJ2-3): KAGVTQTPRYLIKTRGQQVTLSCSPISGHRSVSWYQQTPGQGLQFLFEYFSETQRNKGNFPGRFSGRQFSNSRSEMNVSTLELGDSALYLCASSSGQGAVDTQYFGPGTRLTVL.

CDR3 DNA sequence: TGTGCCAGCCTGGGGGCGGTTTGCAATCAGCCCCAGCATTTT. This sequence encodes CASLGAVCNQPQHF. The chain joins TRBV6-4 to TRBJ1-5, with D perhaps TRBD1 (6 bases). V lost 8 bases, J lost 2 bases, and 13 bases lay in between. The CDR3 is 14 amino acids. Germline CDR1 and CDR2: MRHNA and SNTAGT.

This chain connects TRBV6-5 to TRBJ1-5; TRBD1 matches 7 bases. V shed 5 bases, J shed 2 bases, and the junction held 6 bases outside the gene matches. The length of the CDR3 is 15 residues. In germline, CDR1 is MNHEY, CDR2 SVGAGI. CDR3 coding DNA: TGTGCCAGCAGTCAACAGGGGAACGGCAATCAGCCCCAGCATTTT. Encoded protein: CASSQQGNGNQPQHF.

This chain uses TRBV29-1 with TRBJ2-7; TRBD1 matches 9 bases. The V gene end was trimmed by 3 bases and the J gene end by 3 bases; junction bases not matched to a gene: 3. The CDR3 runs 13 residues. Germline V gene lookup returns CDR1 SQVTM and CDR2 ANQGSEA. The CDR3 region has the DNA TGCAGCGTTGAGGGGACAGGGATCTACGAGCAGTACTTC. Residues: CSVEGTGIYEQYF.

The chain uses TRBV7-9 and TRBJ2-5; a weak D match, TRBD2 (5 bases). Germline V gene sequence: CDR1 SEHNR, CDR2 FQNEAQ (reference sequence). V was shortened by 3 bases and J by 5 bases, with 10 bases between the two germline ends. This CDR3 has 13 residues. The CDR3 nucleotides read TGTGCCAGCAGCTTGCCAGGAGGTGAGACCCAGTACTTC. This codes for CASSLPGGETQYF.

CDR3 sequence (DNA): TGTGCCAGCTCACTGACAGGATACAATCAGCCCCAGCATTTT. This gives the protein CASSLTGYNQPQHF. The J gene is TRBJ1-5, the V gene TRBV18, with D maybe TRBD1 (6 bases). The germline V gene encodes CDR1 KGHSH and CDR2 LQKENI. V was shortened by 4 bases and J by 3 bases, with 10 bases between the two germline ends. The CDR3 sequence is 14 residues long.

The CDR3 nucleotides read TGTGCCAGCAGCCTGCGAGAGACTAGCGACAATGAGCAGTTCTTC. Protein sequence: CASSLRETSDNEQFF. The rearrangement uses TRBV11-2 and TRBJ2-1; 8 positions match TRBD2. Germline loops: CDR1 SGHAT, CDR2 FQNNGV. The CDR3 has 15 amino acids. Trimming removed 5 bases from V and 5 bases from J; junction bases left unmatched: 8.

V usage is TRBV3-1 (or the pseudogene TRBV3-2) and J usage is TRBJ1-2; no clear D. The germline V gene has CDR1 LGHDT and CDR2 YNNKEL (reference sequence). Trimming stripped 5 bases from V and 3 bases from J, with 13 bases between. This CDR3 contains 14 residues. The CDR3 loop reads CASSRLGVDYGYTF. As DNA, the CDR3 is TGTGCCAGCAGCAGACTCGGGGTCGACTATGGCTACACCTTC.

The sample holds one count of this clone. The chain carries TRBV5-6 and TRBJ2-2; TRBD1 matches at 7 bases. CDR1 SGHDT and CDR2 YYEEEE come from the germline V gene. J lost 6 bases, V lost 3 bases, and 2 bases had no gene match. This CDR3 has 13 residues. This CDR3 reads CASSSTGPGELFF. CDR3 bases: TGTGCCAGCAGCTCGACAGGGCCCGGGGAGCTGTTTTTT.

Worth noting for this clone: The same CDR3 is also encoded by other DNA sequences in this sample. The chain recombines TRBV5-1 with TRBJ2-7; TRBD2 matches at 12 bases. Germline V gene data show CDR1 as SGHRS and CDR2 as YFSETQ. V gave up 0 bases and J gave up 2 bases; unmatched junction bases: 0. The CDR3 sequence is 15 residues long. CDR3 bases: TGCGCCAGCAGCTTGGGGACTAGCGGGACCTACGAGCAGTACTTC. Translated, it gives CASSLGTSGTYEQYF. Combining the CDR3 with reference TRBV5-1 and TRBJ2-7 gives the whole variable domain KAGVTQTPRYLIKTRGQQVTLSCSPISGHRSVSWYQQTPGQGLQFLFEYFSETQRNKGNFPGRFSGRQFSNSRSEMNVSTLELGDSALYLCASSLGTSGTYEQYFGPGTRLTVT.

The chain joins TRBV7-8 to TRBJ2-7; D is possibly TRBD1 (6 bases). V dropped 3 bases and J dropped 1 base, with 13 bases sitting between them. From germline, CDR1 is SGHVS and CDR2 FQNEAQ. CDR3 length: 15 residues. The chain's CDR3 is CASSFLQGLSYEQYF. The DNA of the CDR3 is TGTGCCAGCAGCTTTCTACAGGGTTTGTCCTACGAGCAGTACTTC.